This note documents a single TCR beta chain sequence. Its target is unknown. This entry comes from a study of cytomegalovirus exposure and HLA in healthy donors. Study-level results: Later on, an analysis found that several of the most significant clusters appeared to be linked to common viral pathogens, which included parvovirus B19. According to the study, approximately 150 TCR beta chains were cytomegalovirus-associated. Donor immune exposure was known only as CMV serostatus.

Trimming cost V 1 base and J 1 base, with 8 bases left between them. The CDR3 consists of 14 residues. Germline V gene lookup returns CDR1 SGHVS and CDR2 FQNEAQ. Amplification used 60 Vbeta primers and 13 Jbeta primers. Original processing methods: Approximately 11 million shared chains were among around 80 million unique TCR beta chains counted in a later analysis. Sequencing used immunoSEQ multiplex PCR; TCRdb keeps in-frame clones, though not all of them. V, J and clone size were drawn from that table, and D and trimming were deduced from the DNA. This sample carries about 200,000 clones, approximately 79% of them seen once, and the ten largest clones take about 4.6%.

This TCR was recovered from a woman younger than 45 in good health and CMV-seropositive. The chain couples TRBV7-8 to TRBJ2-7; D is uncertain. What was sequenced was PBMCs. In DNA form, the CDR3 reads TGTGCCAGCAGCTTAGTCAGAAGATCCTACGAGCAGTACTTC. It yields the protein CASSLVRRSYEQYF.